This record looks at one TCR beta chain sequence and its context. The target antigen is unknown. This specimen belongs to a study of T cells after posttransplantation cyclophosphamide. This related bone marrow graft donor gave peripheral blood on the day of marrow donation. Sequenced by immunoSEQ multiplex PCR; TCRdb stores in-frame clones only, minus some. The top ten hold approximately 2.7% of the sample, which has roughly 70,000 clones, around 93% seen once. Study results and caveats: Donor-recipient repertoire similarity was low at 1-2 months, rising over year one. Blood and skin or GI T cell repertoires showed limited TRB overlap. After PTCy, TRB diversity resembled that of CNI/methotrexate controls.

Germline V gene sequence: CDR1 SGHVS, CDR2 FQNEAQ. This CDR3 spans 17 amino acids. V dropped 1 base and J dropped 4; count of bases not matched to a gene: 7. The origin of this receptor is a woman aged 30 to 39 in good health and a related stem cell transplant donor. The rearrangement links TRBV7-8 to TRBJ1-5, with 10 bases identical to TRBD1. Sequencing used PBMCs. CDR3 in amino acids: CASSLVTTGGWNQPQHF. DNA of the CDR3: TGTGCCAGCAGCTTAGTCACGACAGGGGGCTGGAATCAGCCCCAGCATTTT. The full variable domain, with the rest looked up from reference TRBV7-8 and TRBJ1-5, is GAGVSQSPRYKVAKRGQDVALRCDPISGHVSLFWYQQALGQGPEFLTYFQNEAQLDKSGLPSDRFFAERPEGSVSTLKIQRTQQEDSAVYLCASSLVTTGGWNQPQHFGDGTRLSIL.